This TCR beta chain stems from a study of patients and donors after allogeneic stem cell transplantation. MiXCR, applied by TCRdb to the RT-PCR reads, yields one record per CDR3 protein. This sample has roughly 230,000 distinct CDR3 sequences; roughly 13% occur once, and the top ten carry roughly 11%. This clonotype has more than one count but fewer than ten. Germline values: CDR1 SQVTM, CDR2 ANQGSEA. CDR3 size: 14 residues. After removal of 7 bases from V and 8 bases from J, the junction contained 11 bases not matched to a gene. This receptor was taken from a human donor who was either an allogeneic HSCT recipient or a stem cell or donor lymphocyte infusion donor (not recorded which). It is not recorded whose cells these are; they may come from a transplant donor. The sample comprised blood, either unsorted or a sorted T cell fraction (not recorded which). The rearrangement uses TRBV29-1 and TRBJ2-1; 10 nucleotides align to TRBD2. The CDR3 nucleotides read TGCAGCGGCCCAGCTAGCGGGAGTTTGGATGAGCAGTTCTTC. Translating it yields CSGPASGSLDEQFF.